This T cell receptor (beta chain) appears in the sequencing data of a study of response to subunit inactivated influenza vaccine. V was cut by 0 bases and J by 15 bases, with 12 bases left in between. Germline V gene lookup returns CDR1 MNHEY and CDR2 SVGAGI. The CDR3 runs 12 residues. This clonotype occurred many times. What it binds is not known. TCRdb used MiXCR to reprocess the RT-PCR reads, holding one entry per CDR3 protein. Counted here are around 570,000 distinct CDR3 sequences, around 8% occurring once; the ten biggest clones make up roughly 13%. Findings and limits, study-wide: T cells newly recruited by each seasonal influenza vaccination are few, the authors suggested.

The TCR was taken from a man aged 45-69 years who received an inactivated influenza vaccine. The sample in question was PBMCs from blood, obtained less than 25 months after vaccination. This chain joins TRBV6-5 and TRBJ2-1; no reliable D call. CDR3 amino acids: CASSYSGGFPFF. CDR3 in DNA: TGTGCCAGCAGTTACTCCGGCGGATTTCCGTTCTTC.